The source of this TCR beta chain is a study of cytomegalovirus exposure and HLA in healthy donors. Use of 60 Vbeta and 13 Jbeta primers characterized the PCR. Clones were read by immunoSEQ multiplex PCR, and TCRdb kept only the in-frame ones, dropping some. This sample carries approximately 270,000 clones, roughly 80% of them seen once, and the ten largest clones take about 0.3%. This CDR3 spans 14 amino acids. The V segment lost 3 bases and the J segment 4 bases; nucleotides outside the gene matches: 4. Germline V gene sequence: CDR1 SGHKS, CDR2 YYEKEE (reference sequence). Sequencing was performed on PBMCs. This clonotype was obtained from a girl aged 2-15 years in good health and CMV-seronegative. V is TRBV5-5 and J is TRBJ1-5; 7 positions match TRBD1. CDR3 protein: CASSWGQMNQPQHF. The DNA of the CDR3 is TGTGCCAGCAGCTGGGGACAGATGAATCAGCCCCAGCATTTT.